This T cell receptor (beta chain) was captured by sequencing in a study of CD8 T cells in ankylosing spondylitis. TCRdb re-called the 5' RACE reads with MiXCR, one entry per CDR3 protein. The sample has 36,000 or so distinct CDR3 sequences; around 6% are singletons. The CDR3 runs to 18 residues. Trimming left V 2 bases short and J 6 bases short, with 25 bases between. Germline V lookup: CDR1 MGHRA, CDR2 YSYEKL. V gene TRBV4-1 combines with J gene TRBJ1-1; D call uncertain. The specimen sequenced was blood, either unsorted or a sorted T cell fraction (not recorded which). The receptor was isolated from a male donor with ankylosing spondylitis or in good health (not recorded which). CDR3 nucleotide sequence: TGCGCCAGCAGCCAACGGTTCCTGCAAACTCAGGACGACTCTGAAGCTTTCTTT. Its translation: CASSQRFLQTQDDSEAFF.